Below are 27 T cell receptor beta chains sequenced from a single sample in a study of response to subunit inactivated influenza vaccine. TCRdb ran MiXCR on the RT-PCR reads and lists one entry per CDR3 protein. In the table there are some 800,000 distinct CDR3 sequences, 20% to 25% of which are singletons. Here the sequenced sample was PBMCs from blood, taken 4 to 6 days after vaccination. Receptor source: a man aged 50 to 59 who received an inactivated influenza vaccine.

V and J are TRBV12-5 and TRBJ2-3, with a weak D call TRBD1 (6 bases). The germline gives CDR1 LGHNT, CDR2 FRNRAP. The CDR3 runs 16 residues. Trimming pared 1 base from V and 1 base from J, leaving 12 bases between. The CDR3: CASGLARDTRTDTQYF. The CDR3 DNA reads TGTGCTAGTGGTTTGGCCCGGGACACTCGCACAGATACGCAGTATTTT.

With regard to this clonotype: At one of its ends the junction is not consistent with the germline gene, which may arise from a read error. The chain uses TRBV20-1 and TRBJ1-1, with D possibly TRBD1 on 6 matching bases. This CDR3 comprises 11 residues. The germline V gene encodes CDR1 DFQATT and CDR2 SNEGSKA (reference sequence). In nucleotides, the CDR3 is TGCAGTGCGAGAGGACAGCCTGAAGCTTTCTTT. It yields the protein CSARGQPEAFF.

This clonotype was seen only a few times. V is TRBV5-1 and J is TRBJ2-7, with 14 bases fitting TRBD2. Germline assignment: CDR1 SGHRS and CDR2 YFSETQ. After removal of 3 bases from V and 6 bases from J, the junction contained 14 bases not matched to a gene. The CDR3 extends over 18 amino acids. DNA of the CDR3: TGCGCCAGCAGCTCATACTCCAGGACTAGCGGGAGGAGGCTCGAGCAGTACTTC. Its translation is CASSSYSRTSGRRLEQYF.

This chain uses TRBV7-2 with TRBJ2-3, with D perhaps TRBD1 or TRBD2 (5 bases each). There are 16 residues in the CDR3. The germline gives CDR1 SGHTA, CDR2 FQGNSA. V lost 1 base to trimming and J lost 0 bases, with 11 bases between them. The CDR3 sequence is CASSLGGPVSTDTQYF. Written as DNA, the CDR3 is TGTGCCAGCAGCTTAGGGGGACCGGTTAGCACAGATACGCAGTATTTT.

The chain links TRBV12-3 or TRBV12-4 to TRBJ1-1, with a possible D match to TRBD1 (5 bases). This CDR3 spans 14 amino acids. V was pared by 6 bases and J by 4 bases, with 15 bases between. The CDR3 region is CASSWKRGGTEAFF. In DNA, the CDR3 is TGTGCCAGCAGCTGGAAGAGGGGAGGCACTGAAGCTTTCTTT.

This clonotype was seen more than once but under ten times. CDR3 amino acids: CASSFARVSNQPQHF. CDR3 DNA: TGTGCCAGCAGTTTCGCCAGGGTCAGCAATCAGCCCCAGCATTTT. This sequence joins TRBV12-3 or TRBV12-4 and TRBJ1-5, with D tentatively TRBD1 (5 bases). The CDR3 has 15 residues. Trimming took off 3 bases at V and 1 base at J, with 10 bases between the two ends.

This sequence joins TRBV6-5 and TRBJ2-7; TRBD1 matches at 7 bases. The CDR3 extends over 15 amino acids. The trim removed 0 bases at V and 2 bases at J, leaving 4 bases unmatched. Germline CDR1 is MNHEY and CDR2 is SVGAGI. The CDR3 DNA reads TGTGCCAGCAGTTACTCGTTTCAGGGGGCCTACGAGCAGTACTTC. It codes for CASSYSFQGAYEQYF.

This clonotype has just a few counts. V and J are TRBV6-2 or TRBV6-3 and TRBJ1-1; D is possibly TRBD1 (5 bases). The CDR3 has 14 residues. V lost 6 bases, J lost 0 bases, and 11 bases lay in between. Germline V CDR1 and CDR2: MNHEY, SVGEGT. The CDR3 nucleotides are TGTGCCAGCAGGCGGGACGGTGTGAACACTGAAGCTTTCTTT. Translated: CASRRDGVNTEAFF.

This clonotype was counted between two and nine times. The chain is built from TRBV3-1 and TRBJ2-3; D tentatively fits TRBD1 or TRBD2 (5 bases each). The CDR3 extends over 17 amino acids. Trimming took 0 bases from V and 4 from J, leaving 17 bases between them. Germline CDR1 LGHDT, CDR2 YNNKEL (reference sequence). The CDR3 loop is CASSQESPGRPPDTQYF. The CDR3 bases are TGTGCCAGCAGCCAAGAATCTCCGGGACGCCCCCCAGATACGCAGTATTTT.

The chain joins TRBV18 to TRBJ2-1; maybe TRBD1 (5 bases). Trimming removed 3 bases from V and 6 bases from J, with 12 bases in between. Germline CDR1 is KGHSH and CDR2 is LQKENI. The CDR3 has 14 residues. CDR3 nucleotides: TGTGCCAGCTCACCCCGATCACAGGTCAATGAGCAGTTCTTC. Protein: CASSPRSQVNEQFF. The complete variable domain, with remaining parts taken from reference TRBV18 and TRBJ2-1, reads NAGVMQNPRHLVRRRGQEARLRCSPMKGHSHVYWYRQLPEEGLKFMVYLQKENIIDESGMPKERFSAEFPKEGPSILRIQQVVRGDSAAYFCASSPRSQVNEQFFGPGTRLTVL.

The genes are TRBV3-1 and TRBJ2-5, with D possibly being TRBD1 (5 bases). With 4 bases removed from V and 5 bases from J, the gap between germline ends came to 14 bases. This CDR3 region has 14 residues. Per germline, CDR1 LGHDT and CDR2 YNNKEL (reference sequence). The CDR3 reads CASSRRTSGETQYF. The DNA of the CDR3 is TGTGCCAGCAGCCGGCGGACATCAGGCGAGACCCAGTACTTC.

The chain links TRBV6-5 to TRBJ1-1; tentative D call: TRBD1 (5 bases). Germline V gene sequence: CDR1 MNHEY, CDR2 SVGAGI. Trimming took off 9 bases at V and 1 base at J, with 9 bases between the two ends. This CDR3 spans 12 amino acids. The CDR3 DNA follows: TGTGCCAGTACGAGGGGGAACACTGAAGCTTTCTTT. It translates to CASTRGNTEAFF.

This clonotype was counted at least ten times. The rearrangement uses TRBV15 and TRBJ2-2; D unresolved. This CDR3 has 14 amino acids. Germline lookup yields CDR1 LNHNV and CDR2 YYDKDF (reference sequence). The germline V and J ends were trimmed by 3 bases and 5 bases, with 10 bases remaining between them. CDR3 protein: CATSSGIRTGELFF. CDR3 sequence (DNA): TGTGCCACCAGCAGTGGGATAAGGACCGGGGAGCTGTTTTTT.

This clonotype is a singleton in its sample. The chain links TRBV9 to TRBJ2-3; 10 nucleotides align to TRBD2. The CDR3 runs to 16 residues. The germline CDR1 and CDR2 sequences are SGDLS and YYNGEE. With 3 bases clipped from V and 1 base from J, the junction kept 5 bases outside the gene matches. This chain's CDR3 is CASSAQGLAGTDTQYF. CDR3 nucleotide sequence: TGTGCCAGCAGCGCTCAAGGACTAGCGGGCACAGATACGCAGTATTTT.

The CDR3, as DNA: TGTGCCAGCAGCCAAGTTGTCAGGGGCAATGAGCAGTTCTTC. The encoded protein is CASSQVVRGNEQFF. The V call is TRBV3-1, the J call TRBJ2-1, with D perhaps TRBD1 (6 bases). CDR1 is LGHDT and CDR2 is YNNKEL in the germline V gene (reference sequence). The CDR3 has 14 amino acids. The germline V and J ends were trimmed by 1 base and 6 bases, with 10 bases remaining between them.

This clonotype was seen once. The gene calls are TRBV10-3 and TRBJ1-1; maybe TRBD1 (6 bases). The CDR3 runs to 14 residues. The V gene lost 4 bases and the J gene lost 5 bases, with 14 bases spanning the gap. In germline, CDR1 is ENHRY, CDR2 SYGVKD. Written as DNA, the CDR3 is TGTGCCATCAGTGCGTCGGGGGCTATTACTGAAGCTTTCTTT. This gives the protein CAISASGAITEAFF.

This rearrangement joins TRBV7-9 to TRBJ2-1, with 14 bases lining up with TRBD2. There are 15 residues in the CDR3. The V gene's germline CDR1 is SEHNR and CDR2 FQNEAQ (reference sequence). V lost 5 bases, J lost 8 bases, and 5 bases stayed unmatched. Here the CDR3 reads CASSKGLAGVDEQFF. CDR3 DNA: TGTGCCAGCAGCAAGGGACTAGCGGGAGTCGATGAGCAGTTCTTC. Full variable domain (missing parts from reference TRBV7-9 and TRBJ2-1): DTGVSQNPRHKITKRGQNVTFRCDPISEHNRLYWYRQTLGQGPEFLTYFQNEAQLEKSRLLSDRFSAERPKGSFSTLEIQRTEQGDSAMYLCASSKGLAGVDEQFFGPGTRLTVL.

This clonotype was detected a few times. J is TRBJ2-5 and V is TRBV7-9; D unclear. The CDR3 covers 15 residues. Trimming stripped 0 bases from V and 5 bases from J, with 13 bases between. Germline CDR1 reads SEHNR; CDR2 reads FQNEAQ (reference sequence). The DNA for the CDR3 is TGTGCCAGCAGCTTAGCGCTCGGGTACGTGGAGACCCAGTACTTC. It yields the protein CASSLALGYVETQYF.

This chain joins TRBV4-3 and TRBJ1-1, with a possible D match to TRBD1 (5 bases). There are 13 residues in the CDR3. Trimming left V 1 base short and J 7 bases short, with 10 bases between. CDR1 is LGHNA and CDR2 is YSLEER in the germline V gene. CDR3 nucleotides: TGCGCCAGCAGCCAAGTGGGGGGGGGTGAAGCTTTCTTT. This codes for CASSQVGGGEAFF.

This clonotype came up a few times. The chain recombines TRBV2 with TRBJ1-5; perhaps TRBD1 as D (5 bases). The germline gives CDR1 SNHLY, CDR2 FYNNEI. Trimming removed 6 bases from V and 5 bases from J, with 14 bases in between. The CDR3 consists of 14 residues. Written as DNA, the CDR3 is TGTGCCAGCAGAGCAGGGCGAATGGATCAGCCCCAGCATTTT. Translated, it gives CASRAGRMDQPQHF.

The chain is built from TRBV5-1 and TRBJ1-1; the D is unclear. This CDR3 comprises 13 residues. The V gene's germline CDR1 is SGHRS and CDR2 YFSETQ. V lost 4 bases and J lost 7, with 14 bases in between. In nucleotides, the CDR3 is TGCGCCAGCAGCGGCGATAATTTTAATGAAGCTTTCTTT. It encodes CASSGDNFNEAFF.

The chain is built from TRBV20-1 and TRBJ2-4; 11 bases are shared with TRBD2. CDR1 and CDR2 from the germline V gene are DFQATT and SNEGSKA (reference sequence). J gave up 2 bases and V 5 bases, and 8 bases lay outside the gene matches. The CDR3 loop spans 16 amino acids. The CDR3 protein is CSAEPGLAVSKNIQYF. The DNA of the CDR3 is TGCAGTGCTGAACCGGGACTAGCGGTCTCCAAAAACATTCAGTACTTC.

This chain links TRBV20-1 with TRBJ2-4; 12 bases agree with TRBD2. The germline gives CDR1 DFQATT, CDR2 SNEGSKA (reference sequence). The CDR3 runs 20 residues. V lost 4 bases and J lost 0; bases outside the gene matches: 16. CDR3 protein: CSAKWPRLAGAPIAKNIQYF. The CDR3 nucleotides read TGCAGTGCTAAATGGCCCCGACTAGCGGGAGCCCCAATAGCCAAAAACATTCAGTACTTC.

This clonotype appeared a few times. The CDR3 spells CASSFPLLSGRPTDTQYF. CDR3 in DNA: TGTGCCAGCAGCTTTCCTCTCCTTAGCGGGAGGCCCACAGATACGCAGTATTTT. The rearrangement links TRBV11-1 to TRBJ2-3; TRBD2 matches 10 bases. CDR1 is SGHAT and CDR2 is FQDESV in the germline V gene (reference sequence). V shed 3 bases and J 2 bases; nucleotides not matched to a gene: 11. The CDR3 is 18 residues long.

The V call is TRBV5-1, the J call TRBJ2-3; possible D gene TRBD1, 6 bases. The V gene's germline CDR1 is SGHRS and CDR2 YFSETQ. The ends were cut back, 7 bases at V and 2 bases at J, with 11 bases in the middle. The CDR3 length is 13 residues. The CDR3 region is CASGTQDTDTQYF. The CDR3 bases are TGCGCCAGCGGGACACAGGACACAGATACGCAGTATTTT.

The rearrangement uses TRBV27 and TRBJ2-1, with 7 bases matching TRBD2. The V gene's germline CDR1 is MNHEY and CDR2 SMNVEV (reference sequence). V lost 4 bases and J lost 8; bases outside the gene matches: 11. The CDR3 consists of 15 residues. The CDR3 reads CASSYLADRADEQFF. The DNA of the CDR3 is TGTGCCAGCAGTTACCTAGCGGACCGGGCCGATGAGCAGTTCTTC.

This clonotype appeared a few times. V and J are TRBV30 and TRBJ1-1, with D perhaps matching TRBD1 (5 bases). Trimming took 0 bases from V and 2 from J, leaving 7 bases between them. This CDR3 contains 13 residues. The germline gives CDR1 GTSNPN, CDR2 SVGIG (reference sequence). CDR3 in amino acids: CAWSVQENTEAFF. The CDR3 nucleotides read TGTGCCTGGAGTGTACAGGAAAACACTGAAGCTTTCTTT.